These T cell receptor beta chains were read from a single sample in a study of blood T cell repertoires in COVID-19. Sequenced by immunoSEQ multiplex PCR; TCRdb stores in-frame clones only, minus some. The sample carries 90,000 to 120,000 clones, roughly 80% recorded once. Sequenced material: peripheral blood. Receptors were obtained from a man between 70 and 80 years old with active or convalescent COVID-19. Both conserved end residues are part of each CDR3. A D gene is named only where the DNA matches it firmly. Rows give clone size only sometimes, using once, few, many, or a class for an expanded clone.

cdr3_length	d_call	clone_size	v_call	j_call	cdr3_aa	cdr3_nt
18	NA	NA	TRBV1	TRBJ2-4	CTSSQDSASGGHKNIQYF	TGCACCAGCAGCCAAGATTCTGCTAGCGGGGGGCACAAAAACATTCAGTACTTC
14	TRBD1	NA	TRBV15	TRBJ1-2	CATSRDAQGGGYTF	TGTGCCACCAGCAGAGATGCGCAGGGGGGTGGCTACACCTTC
14	NA	NA	TRBV2	TRBJ1-2	CASSERGRSYGYTF	TGTGCCAGCAGTGAAAGGGGTAGATCCTATGGCTACACCTTC
14	NA	NA	TRBV28	TRBJ1-2	CASSLDSGVYGYTF	TGTGCCAGCAGTTTAGATTCAGGGGTTTATGGCTACACCTTC
13	TRBD1	NA	TRBV3-1/TRBV3-2	TRBJ1-1	CASFGQENTEAFF	TGTGCCAGCTTCGGACAGGAGAACACTGAAGCTTTCTTT
12	NA	few	TRBV6-5	TRBJ2-1	CASSYSRNEQFF	TGTGCCAGCAGTTACAGCAGGAATGAGCAGTTCTTC
14	NA	NA	TRBV5-1	TRBJ2-3	CASSLQGPPDTQYF	TGCGCCAGCAGCTTGCAGGGTCCCCCCGATACGCAGTATTTT
16	NA	NA	TRBV13	TRBJ2-1	CASSSQTASSYNEQFF	TGTGCCAGCAGCTCCCAGACAGCAAGCTCCTACAATGAGCAGTTCTTC
15	TRBD2	NA	TRBV28	TRBJ2-7	CASSRWGSGSYEQYF	TGTGCCAGCAGCCGCTGGGGGAGCGGGAGCTACGAGCAGTACTTC
13	NA	few	TRBV14	TRBJ2-1	CASSLGQYNEQFF	TGTGCCAGCAGCCTCGGACAGTACAATGAGCAGTTCTTC
16	TRBD1	once	TRBV5-5	TRBJ1-2	CASSLDRGFPNYGYTF	TGTGCCAGCAGCTTGGACAGGGGGTTTCCCAACTATGGCTACACCTTC
16	TRBD1	NA	TRBV24-1	TRBJ2-7	CATSDSPTGGKNEQYF	TGTGCCACCAGTGATTCCCCGACAGGGGGCAAGAACGAGCAGTACTTC
14	NA	once	TRBV6-4	TRBJ2-7	CASSERQDSYEQYF	TGTGCCAGCAGTGAGCGACAGGACTCCTACGAGCAGTACTTC
14	TRBD1	few	TRBV6-5	TRBJ1-2	CASRLGTGVYGYTF	TGTGCCAGCAGGCTCGGGACAGGGGTTTATGGCTACACCTTC
17	TRBD1	NA	TRBV14	TRBJ1-6	CASSRRQGEGYNSPLHF	TGTGCCAGCAGCCGGAGACAGGGGGAGGGCTATAATTCACCCCTCCACTTT
14	NA	NA	TRBV5-1	TRBJ1-2	CASSLGRAEYGYTF	TGCGCCAGCAGCTTGGGCAGGGCGGAGTATGGCTACACCTTC
19	NA	once	TRBV21-1	TRBJ2-7	CASPNEISGTQGDLYEQYF	TGTGCCAGCCCAAATGAAATTTCCGGGACCCAGGGGGACCTCTACGAGCAGTACTTC
15	TRBD1	NA	TRBV14	TRBJ1-2	CASSRVTGAYYGYTF	TGTGCCAGCAGCCGAGTGACAGGGGCTTACTATGGCTACACCTTC
16	NA	NA	TRBV7-2	TRBJ1-3	CASSPLGGYSGNTIYF	TGTGCCAGCAGCCCTCTGGGGGGGTACTCTGGAAACACCATATATTTT
16	TRBD1	NA	TRBV2	TRBJ2-3	CASSTRDRPSTDTQYF	TGTGCCAGCAGTACCCGGGACAGGCCTAGCACAGATACGCAGTATTTT
17	NA	once	TRBV19	TRBJ2-6	CASSSLTTDSGANVLTF	TGTGCCAGTAGTTCCCTGACTACAGACTCTGGGGCCAACGTCCTGACTTTC
19	TRBD2	NA	TRBV19	TRBJ2-2	CASRRHGLAGGRDTGELFF	TGTGCCAGTAGGCGGCATGGGCTAGCGGGGGGGCGTGACACCGGGGAGCTGTTTTTT